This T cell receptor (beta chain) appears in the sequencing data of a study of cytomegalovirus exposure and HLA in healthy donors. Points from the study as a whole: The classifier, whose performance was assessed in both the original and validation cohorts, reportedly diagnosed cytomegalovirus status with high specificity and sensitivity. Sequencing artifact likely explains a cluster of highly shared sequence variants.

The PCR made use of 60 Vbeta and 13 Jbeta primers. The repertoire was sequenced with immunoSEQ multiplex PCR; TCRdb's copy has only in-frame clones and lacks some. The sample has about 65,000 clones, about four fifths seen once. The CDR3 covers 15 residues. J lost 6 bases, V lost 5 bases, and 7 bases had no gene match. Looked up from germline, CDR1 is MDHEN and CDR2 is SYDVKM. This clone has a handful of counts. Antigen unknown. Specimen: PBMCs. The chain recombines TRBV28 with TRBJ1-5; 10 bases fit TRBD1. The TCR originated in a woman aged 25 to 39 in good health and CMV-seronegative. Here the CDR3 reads CASSQTGTGAQPQHF. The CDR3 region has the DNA TGTGCCAGCAGTCAGACCGGGACAGGGGCTCAGCCCCAGCATTTT.